These 24 T cell receptor beta chains were all obtained from the same sample, sequenced in a study of cytomegalovirus exposure and HLA in healthy donors. The data were produced by immunoSEQ multiplex PCR, yet TCRdb's version contains in-frame clones alone and is incomplete. The table records some 240,000 clones, over 80% of them present only once. Material: PBMCs. Every receptor here comes from a woman aged 18-29 years in good health and CMV-seronegative.

There are a few counts of this clone. This chain joins TRBV29-1 and TRBJ1-1, with D possibly being TRBD1 (5 bases). The CDR3 has 15 amino acids. Trimming took off 1 base at V and 4 bases at J, with 16 bases between the two ends. Germline CDR1 and CDR2: SQVTM and ANQGSEA. The DNA of the CDR3 is TGCAGCGTTGAAGGGCAGTTCGGGGGGGGCACTGAAGCTTTCTTT. Translated, it gives CSVEGQFGGGTEAFF.

The chain combines TRBV19 with TRBJ2-1; 7 nucleotides align to TRBD1. There are 13 residues in the CDR3. From germline, CDR1 is LNHDA and CDR2 SQIVND (reference sequence). V was clipped by 3 bases and J by 9 bases; unmatched bases: 5. CDR3 protein: CASSIHRGIEQFF. The CDR3 DNA reads as TGTGCCAGTAGTATCCACAGGGGAATTGAGCAGTTCTTC.

This chain links TRBV6-1 with TRBJ1-1; 7 bases are shared with TRBD1. The V gene end was trimmed by 1 base and the J gene end by 1 base; junction bases not matched to a gene: 3. This CDR3 contains 15 residues. Per germline, CDR1 MNHNS and CDR2 SASEGT. The CDR3 protein is CASSEVGGRNTEAFF. DNA for the CDR3: TGTGCCAGCAGTGAAGTAGGGGGCCGGAACACTGAAGCTTTCTTT.

This chain links TRBV5-4 with TRBJ1-3, with 7 positions matching TRBD1. Germline CDR1 reads SGHNT; CDR2 reads YYREEE (reference sequence). V was pared by 4 bases and J by 4 bases, with 2 bases of the junction left unmatched. This CDR3 region has 13 residues. The CDR3 sequence: CASSQDRGNTIYF. The CDR3 nucleotides are TGTGCCAGCAGCCAGGACAGGGGAAACACCATATATTTT.

This clone was detected only once. The V gene is TRBV10-1, the J gene TRBJ1-2; no clear D. Germline-derived CDR1 and CDR2 are WNHNN and SYGVQD (reference sequence). CDR3 size: 13 residues. Trimming stripped 6 bases from V and 8 bases from J, with 16 bases between. CDR3 residues: CASRSGLTSGYTF. The CDR3 coding sequence is TGCGCCAGCAGGTCAGGACTGACTTCGGGCTACACCTTC.

This rearrangement joins TRBV10-1 to TRBJ2-7; a possible D gene is TRBD2 (6 bases). The CDR3 runs 15 residues. Germline V CDR1 and CDR2: WNHNN, SYGVQD (reference sequence). V lost 3 bases and J 2 bases, leaving 14 bases between the germline ends. The CDR3 region has the DNA TGCGCCAGCAGTGAAGGAGCTAGCGACCCCTACGAGCAGTACTTC. Translated: CASSEGASDPYEQYF.

This clone was recorded only once. The V gene is TRBV18, the J gene TRBJ2-1; D unresolved. V dropped 2 bases and J dropped 6 bases, with 5 bases sitting between them. Germline assignment: CDR1 KGHSH and CDR2 LQKENI. This CDR3 comprises 12 residues. This CDR3 is CASSPMANEQFF. The CDR3 DNA is TGTGCCAGCTCACCAATGGCCAATGAGCAGTTCTTC. The full variable domain, completed using reference TRBV18 and TRBJ2-1, is NAGVMQNPRHLVRRRGQEARLRCSPMKGHSHVYWYRQLPEEGLKFMVYLQKENIIDESGMPKERFSAEFPKEGPSILRIQQVVRGDSAAYFCASSPMANEQFFGPGTRLTVL.

This chain connects TRBV14 to TRBJ1-2; 8 nucleotides match TRBD1. From germline, CDR1 is SGHDN and CDR2 FVKESK. This CDR3 contains 13 residues. The V gene end was trimmed by 4 bases and the J gene end by 8 bases; junction bases not matched to a gene: 6. The CDR3 sequence is CASSPGQAYGYTF. In DNA form, the CDR3 reads TGTGCCAGCAGCCCGGGACAGGCTTACGGCTACACCTTC.

The J gene is TRBJ2-1, the V gene TRBV27, with 8 bases matching TRBD2. The CDR3 loop spans 16 amino acids. V lost 1 base to trimming and J lost 10 bases; unmatched junction nucleotides: 12. From germline, CDR1 is MNHEY and CDR2 SMNVEV (reference sequence). CDR3 sequence: CASSLWAGGLPGEQFF. CDR3 in DNA: TGTGCCAGCAGTTTATGGGCGGGGGGCCTGCCGGGGGAGCAGTTCTTC.

The V and J genes are TRBV30 and TRBJ1-5; D gene unclear. CDR1 is GTSNPN and CDR2 is SVGIG in the germline V gene (reference sequence). Trimming shortened V by 0 bases and J by 7 bases, and 10 bases separated the two germline ends. The CDR3 runs to 13 residues. CDR3 coding DNA: TGTGCCTGGAGTGTAGCAACGAAACAGCCCCAGCATTTT. Its translation is CAWSVATKQPQHF.

The chain joins TRBV18 to TRBJ2-2, with a weak D call TRBD1 (5 bases). This CDR3 has 15 residues. Germline loops: CDR1 KGHSH, CDR2 LQKENI. The V end was cut by 1 base, the J end by 4 bases, with 10 bases between. The CDR3, as DNA: TGTGCCAGCTCACCACGGGGCTCACCCACCGGGGAGCTGTTTTTT. Translated, it gives CASSPRGSPTGELFF.

The rearrangement links TRBV7-2 to TRBJ2-7; 7 positions agree with TRBD1. This CDR3 has 13 amino acids. J gave up 2 bases and V 7 bases, and 5 bases lay outside the gene matches. The V gene's germline CDR1 is SGHTA and CDR2 FQGNSA. The CDR3 is CASNRDRTYEQYF. The CDR3 DNA sequence: TGTGCCAGCAACCGGGACAGAACCTACGAGCAGTACTTC.

The chain combines TRBV2 with TRBJ1-6, with a tentative D call TRBD1 (5 bases). Germline V gives CDR1 SNHLY, CDR2 FYNNEI. Trimming took 2 bases from V and 4 from J, leaving 12 bases between them. The CDR3 runs 16 residues. CDR3 in amino acids: CASSERRGLYNSPLHF. Written as DNA, the CDR3 is TGTGCCAGCAGTGAAAGGAGGGGATTGTATAATTCACCCCTCCACTTT.

The CDR3 DNA sequence: TGTGCCAGCTCACCCCGTTATAGCACAGATACGCAGTATTTT. Amino acid sequence: CASSPRYSTDTQYF. This sequence joins TRBV18 and TRBJ2-3; the D is unclear. This CDR3 is 14 amino acids long. From germline, CDR1 is KGHSH and CDR2 LQKENI. Trimming removed 3 bases at V and 0 bases at J, with 7 bases between.

CDR3 sequence reads: CASSPGGRGTQYF. The CDR3 DNA is TGTGCCAGCAGTCCCGGGGGAAGGGGTACGCAGTATTTT. The chain combines TRBV6-5 with TRBJ2-3, with TRBD2 as a possible D gene (6 bases). CDR1 is MNHEY and CDR2 is SVGAGI in the germline V gene. There are 13 residues in the CDR3. Between the trimmed V and J ends, which lost 5 bases and 8 bases, there was a span of 14 bases.

The V call is TRBV7-9, the J call TRBJ1-5; 7 bases align to TRBD1. Germline values: CDR1 SEHNR, CDR2 FQNEAQ (reference sequence). V dropped 1 base and J dropped 0; count of bases not matched to a gene: 6. This CDR3 is 17 amino acids long. The CDR3 loop is CASSLGTGDYSNQPQHF. The CDR3 coding sequence is TGTGCCAGCAGCTTAGGGACAGGAGATTATAGCAATCAGCCCCAGCATTTT. Combining the CDR3 with reference TRBV7-9 and TRBJ1-5 gives the whole variable domain DTGVSQNPRHKITKRGQNVTFRCDPISEHNRLYWYRQTLGQGPEFLTYFQNEAQLEKSRLLSDRFSAERPKGSFSTLEIQRTEQGDSAMYLCASSLGTGDYSNQPQHFGDGTRLSIL.

This chain links TRBV6-1 with TRBJ1-5; TRBD1 aligns across 7 bases. Germline trimming cut 8 bases from V and 1 base from J; bases unmatched to any gene: 5. The CDR3 loop spans 14 amino acids. Germline V gives CDR1 MNHNS, CDR2 SASEGT. The CDR3, as DNA: TGTGCCAGCCGACAGGGTGGGAGCAATCAGCCCCAGCATTTT. This sequence encodes CASRQGGSNQPQHF.

The chain carries TRBV5-6 and TRBJ1-5; the D is unclear. There are 13 residues in the CDR3. CDR1 SGHDT and CDR2 YYEEEE come from the germline V gene. Trimming removed 4 bases at V and 3 bases at J, with 8 bases between. CDR3 protein: CASSETPNQPQHF. The CDR3 region has the DNA TGTGCCAGCAGCGAGACACCCAATCAGCCCCAGCATTTT.

This clone was detected a few times. The chain combines TRBV15 with TRBJ1-5, with D possibly being TRBD1 (6 bases). The CDR3 length is 19 residues. CDR1 is LNHNV, CDR2 YYDKDF, per germline (reference sequence). V was clipped by 4 bases and J by 0 bases, with 22 bases between them. The CDR3 loop is CATSTDTAEGDYSNQPQHF. CDR3 nucleotides: TGTGCCACCAGCACTGACACCGCCGAGGGGGATTATAGCAATCAGCCCCAGCATTTT.

The V and J genes are TRBV29-1 and TRBJ2-3; 7 positions agree with TRBD2. The J segment lost 4 bases and the V segment lost 2 bases, leaving 6 bases of the junction unmatched. From germline, CDR1 is SQVTM and CDR2 ANQGSEA. This CDR3 region has 14 residues. The CDR3 nucleotides read TGCAGCGTTGAACGGGGCGGGAGTCCAGATACGCAGTATTTT. This sequence encodes CSVERGGSPDTQYF.

CDR3 bases: TGTGCCAGCAGCAGGACACCCAGAAAGGTCCAGCCCCAGCATTTT. It codes for CASSRTPRKVQPQHF. This rearrangement joins TRBV21-1 to TRBJ1-5; TRBD1 is taken as the D call from the table, unchecked against the DNA. TRBV21-1 constitutes a pseudogene. CDR3 length: 15 amino acids.

This clone has only one observation. This rearrangement joins TRBV30 to TRBJ2-1, with D perhaps TRBD2 (6 bases). This CDR3 is built from 13 residues. Germline V gives CDR1 GTSNPN, CDR2 SVGIG (reference sequence). Trimming stripped 3 bases from V and 9 bases from J, with 15 bases between. The CDR3 coding sequence is TGTGCCTGGAGGTTGTGGTCCGGGGGTGAGCAGTTCTTC. Residues: CAWRLWSGGEQFF.

This clone came up once. V is TRBV5-6 and J is TRBJ2-1; TRBD2 is a possible D gene (6 bases). The CDR3 has 15 amino acids. Germline CDR1 SGHDT, CDR2 YYEEEE. With 1 base removed from V and 4 bases from J, the gap between germline ends came to 12 bases. CDR3 in amino acids: CASSLWGRTYNEQFF. The CDR3 nucleotides read TGTGCCAGCAGCTTGTGGGGGAGGACTTACAATGAGCAGTTCTTC.

This chain uses TRBV4-1 with TRBJ2-1, with TRBD2 identical over 8 bases. The CDR3 consists of 16 residues. Germline loops: CDR1 MGHRA, CDR2 YSYEKL. V shed 1 base and J 5 bases; nucleotides not matched to a gene: 7. The CDR3 DNA is TGCGCCAGCAGCCAAGTCTGGCGGGGGGCCAACAATGAGCAGTTCTTC. Translated, it gives CASSQVWRGANNEQFF.